The 28 T cell receptor beta chains below come from one sample, sequenced in a study of cytomegalovirus exposure and HLA in healthy donors. Primers for the PCR totalled 60 Vbeta and 13 Jbeta. Libraries were prepared by immunoSEQ multiplex PCR; TCRdb keeps only in-frame clonotypes and omits some of them. The sample includes about 140,000 clones, about 72% of them seen just once. The specimen was PBMCs. The receptors stem from a man aged 40-55 years in good health and CMV-seronegative.

This clone has a single count. The V call is TRBV9, the J call TRBJ2-1; TRBD2 agrees at 7 bases. Trimming removed 1 base from V and 5 bases from J; junction bases left unmatched: 3. Germline V gene sequence: CDR1 SGDLS, CDR2 YYNGEE. The length of the CDR3 is 14 residues. The CDR3 spells CASSVWGRDNEQFF. CDR3 in DNA: TGTGCCAGCAGCGTATGGGGGAGGGACAATGAGCAGTTCTTC.

CDR3 loop: CATQGVGPEAFF. In nucleotides, the CDR3 is TGTGCCACCCAGGGTGTTGGGCCTGAAGCTTTCTTT. The gene calls are TRBV5-4 and TRBJ1-1, with D perhaps TRBD1 (5 bases). Germline CDR1 is SGHNT and CDR2 is YYREEE (reference sequence). The V end was cut by 9 bases, the J end by 6 bases, with 15 bases between. The CDR3 is 12 residues long.

The chain joins TRBV7-9 to TRBJ2-7, with TRBD1 matching over 8 bases. Germline trimming cut 5 bases from V and 6 bases from J; bases unmatched to any gene: 3. This CDR3 contains 12 residues. CDR1 is SEHNR and CDR2 is FQNEAQ in the germline V gene (reference sequence). The CDR3 here is CASSPGQGEQYF. The CDR3 region has the DNA TGTGCCAGCAGCCCAGGACAGGGCGAGCAGTACTTC.

Written as DNA, the CDR3 is TGTGCCAGCAGCCCTAGGTCCGACAGGGGAAGCACTGAAGCTTTCTTT. It codes for CASSPRSDRGSTEAFF. This chain connects TRBV7-2 to TRBJ1-1; TRBD1 matches 8 bases. Germline CDR1 and CDR2: SGHTA and FQGNSA. V shed 5 bases, J shed 4 bases, and the junction held 12 bases outside the gene matches. The CDR3 runs to 16 residues.

The chain recombines TRBV9 with TRBJ2-3, with 9 bases lining up with TRBD2. This CDR3 has 17 residues. Germline V gene data show CDR1 as SGDLS and CDR2 as YYNGEE. V trimming: 2 bases; J trimming: 3 bases; junction bases outside the gene matches: 10. The CDR3, as DNA: TGTGCCAGCAGCGTCTCTCCTGGGACTAGCTTAACAGATACGCAGTATTTT. This gives the protein CASSVSPGTSLTDTQYF.

This clone showed up just a few times. This chain connects TRBV9 to TRBJ1-1, with a tentative D call TRBD1 (5 bases). The CDR3 loop spans 18 amino acids. Trimming took 6 bases from V and 1 from J, leaving 25 bases between them. CDR1 and CDR2 (germline): SGDLS, YYNGEE. The CDR3, as DNA: TGTGCCAGCAACCCAGTATTCGGCAGGGTGACCCCGAACACTGAAGCTTTCTTT. Residues: CASNPVFGRVTPNTEAFF.

The rearrangement links TRBV25-1 to TRBJ2-7; D remains ambiguous. This CDR3 has 14 amino acids. Per the germline V gene, CDR1 is MGHDK and CDR2 is SYGVNS. V was cut by 2 bases and J by 0 bases, with 8 bases left in between. The CDR3 DNA reads as TGTGCCAGCAGTGAAGCGGCAGTCTCCTACGAGCAGTACTTC. It is translated as CASSEAAVSYEQYF.

The rearrangement links TRBV5-6 to TRBJ2-1; 9 positions match TRBD2. The CDR3 length is 18 residues. Unmatched junction bases numbered 15, after V lost 1 base and J lost 7 bases. CDR1 SGHDT and CDR2 YYEEEE come from the germline V gene. CDR3 in amino acids: CASSLNTGRGGLLNEQFF. CDR3 DNA: TGTGCCAGCAGCTTGAACACCGGGCGGGGGGGCCTCCTGAATGAGCAGTTCTTC. The full variable domain, completed using reference TRBV5-6 and TRBJ2-1, is DAGVTQSPTHLIKTRGQQVTLRCSPKSGHDTVSWYQQALGQGPQFIFQYYEEEERQRGNFPDRFSGHQFPNYSSELNVNALLLGDSALYLCASSLNTGRGGLLNEQFFGPGTRLTVL.

This chain uses TRBV9 with TRBJ2-1; D ambiguous. Germline loops: CDR1 SGDLS, CDR2 YYNGEE. Trimming took 0 bases from V and 3 from J, leaving 10 bases between them. The CDR3 covers 15 residues. CDR3 in DNA: TGTGCCAGCAGCGTAGAGGCGGCCGGCTACAATGAGCAGTTCTTC. It translates to CASSVEAAGYNEQFF.

This clone came up a few times. The gene calls are TRBV28 and TRBJ2-1, with D uncertain. Per the germline V gene, CDR1 is MDHEN and CDR2 is SYDVKM. The CDR3 consists of 11 residues. V was pared by 3 bases and J by 10 bases, with 7 bases between. CDR3 loop: CASSFTTEQFF. CDR3 coding DNA: TGTGCCAGCAGTTTTACAACGGAGCAGTTCTTC.

This clone was counted only a few times. The chain links TRBV4-3 to TRBJ2-2, with 12 positions matching TRBD1. The CDR3 is made up of 16 amino acids. Trimming took 4 bases from V and 5 from J; bases not matched to a gene: 5. Germline CDR1 LGHNA, CDR2 YSLEER. CDR3 residues: CASSPGTGGLTGELFF. The DNA of the CDR3 is TGCGCCAGCAGCCCCGGGACAGGGGGCCTGACCGGGGAGCTGTTTTTT.

This clone was seen only a few times. This chain uses TRBV4-1 with TRBJ1-1; TRBD1 aligns across 10 bases. V trimming: 3 bases; J trimming: 7 bases; junction bases outside the gene matches: 5. Germline CDR1 and CDR2: MGHRA and YSYEKL. The CDR3 runs to 14 residues. The DNA of the CDR3 is TGCGCCAGCAGCCAGAGGGGACAGGGGAATGAAGCTTTCTTT. Translated: CASSQRGQGNEAFF.

In DNA, the CDR3 is TGCAGTGCTATCCGGGGTGATACGCAGTATTTT. Its translation is CSAIRGDTQYF. The V gene is TRBV20-1, the J gene TRBJ2-3; D might be TRBD2 (5 bases). With 4 bases removed from V and 6 bases from J, the gap between germline ends came to 8 bases. Per the germline V gene, CDR1 is DFQATT and CDR2 is SNEGSKA (reference sequence). The CDR3 is made up of 11 amino acids.

This clone was found a few times. This chain uses TRBV7-9 with TRBJ1-5; D gene ambiguous. V dropped 5 bases and J dropped 9 bases, with 11 bases sitting between them. There are 12 residues in the CDR3. Germline values: CDR1 SEHNR, CDR2 FQNEAQ (reference sequence). CDR3 sequence: CASSTRDLPQHF. For the CDR3, the DNA is TGTGCCAGCAGCACCCGGGATTTGCCCCAGCATTTT.

The V gene is TRBV9, the J gene TRBJ2-3; TRBD1 agrees at 10 bases. The germline CDR1 and CDR2 sequences are SGDLS and YYNGEE. The CDR3 runs to 19 residues. V gave up 4 bases and J gave up 2 bases; unmatched junction bases: 16. The CDR3 protein is CASSPAGSGTGEPTDTQYF. In nucleotides, the CDR3 is TGTGCCAGCAGCCCCGCTGGATCCGGGACAGGGGAGCCCACAGATACGCAGTATTTT. The whole variable domain, filled in from reference TRBV9 and TRBJ2-3, reads DSGVTQTPKHLITATGQRVTLRCSPRSGDLSVYWYQQSLDQGLQFLIQYYNGEERAKGNILERFSAQQFPDLHSELNLSSLELGDSALYFCASSPAGSGTGEPTDTQYFGPGTRLTVL.

J is TRBJ1-6 and V is TRBV25-1; TRBD1 might be the D (6 bases). The germline CDR1 and CDR2 sequences are MGHDK and SYGVNS. There are 14 residues in the CDR3. V lost 7 bases and J 4 bases, leaving 11 bases between the germline ends. Written as DNA, the CDR3 is TGTGCCAGCACCCAGACAGGTTATAATTCACCCCTCCACTTT. Translating gives CASTQTGYNSPLHF.

The V gene is TRBV6-6, the J gene TRBJ1-1, with TRBD1 identical over 11 bases. V shed 6 bases, J shed 12 bases, and the junction held 6 bases outside the gene matches. The germline CDR1 and CDR2 sequences are MNHNY and SVGAGI (reference sequence). The CDR3 length is 12 residues. The CDR3 loop is CASSPGTGGPFF. The CDR3 nucleotides read TGTGCCAGCAGCCCCGGGACAGGGGGACCTTTCTTT.

This rearrangement joins TRBV5-1 to TRBJ2-3, with D possibly TRBD2 on 5 matching bases. Trimming took 2 bases from V and 4 from J, leaving 11 bases between them. From germline, CDR1 is SGHRS and CDR2 YFSETQ. The CDR3 is 14 amino acids. The CDR3 protein is CASSFGESADTQYF. The DNA of the CDR3 is TGCGCCAGCAGCTTCGGGGAGTCGGCAGATACGCAGTATTTT.

This clone was seen once. This chain uses TRBV6-5 with TRBJ1-2; the D is unclear. This CDR3 has 13 residues. The germline V and J ends were trimmed by 4 bases and 4 bases, with 10 bases remaining between them. Germline V lookup: CDR1 MNHEY, CDR2 SVGAGI. The CDR3: CASSSREIYGYTF. The CDR3 DNA reads as TGTGCCAGCAGTTCTCGGGAAATCTATGGCTACACCTTC.

The rearrangement joins TRBV7-9 to TRBJ1-1, with unresolved D. The V end lost 5 bases, the J end lost 3 bases, and 13 bases lay between the germline ends. In germline, CDR1 is SEHNR, CDR2 FQNEAQ (reference sequence). The CDR3 loop spans 14 amino acids. The chain's CDR3 is CASSPGLMDTEAFF. The CDR3 DNA follows: TGTGCCAGCAGCCCCGGTCTTATGGACACTGAAGCTTTCTTT. The full variable domain, rest sourced from reference TRBV7-9 and TRBJ1-1, is DTGVSQNPRHKITKRGQNVTFRCDPISEHNRLYWYRQTLGQGPEFLTYFQNEAQLEKSRLLSDRFSAERPKGSFSTLEIQRTEQGDSAMYLCASSPGLMDTEAFFGQGTRLTVV.

The chain has TRBV4-1 and TRBJ2-7; TRBD2 matches 8 bases. Germline assignment: CDR1 MGHRA and CDR2 YSYEKL. This CDR3 contains 15 residues. V trimming: 7 bases; J trimming: 3 bases; junction bases outside the gene matches: 11. The DNA of the CDR3 is TGCGCCAGCATTCCACCCGTAGCGGGGATCTACGAGCAGTACTTC. Translating gives CASIPPVAGIYEQYF.

V usage is TRBV7-2 and J usage is TRBJ1-2; the D gene is possibly TRBD1 (5 bases). CDR1 is SGHTA, CDR2 FQGNSA, per germline. This CDR3 contains 14 residues. V dropped 5 bases and J dropped 3 bases, with 13 bases sitting between them. CDR3 sequence (DNA): TGTGCCAGCAGCCCCTCATCGACAGACTATGGCTACACCTTC. Translating gives CASSPSSTDYGYTF. The complete variable domain, with remaining parts taken from reference TRBV7-2 and TRBJ1-2, reads GAGVSQSPSNKVTEKGKDVELRCDPISGHTALYWYRQSLGQGLEFLIYFQGNSAPDKSGLPSDRFSAERTGGSVSTLTIQRTQQEDSAVYLCASSPSSTDYGYTFGSGTRLTVV.

This clone was seen a few times. This rearrangement joins TRBV5-1 to TRBJ2-2, with D possibly TRBD2 on 7 matching bases. Germline V gene sequence: CDR1 SGHRS, CDR2 YFSETQ. This CDR3 is built from 16 residues. Trimming took 4 bases from V and 5 from J, leaving 18 bases between them. The CDR3 nucleotides are TGCGCCAGCAGCCGGGGGGCACTCGACCGGACCGGGGAGCTGTTTTTT. It yields the protein CASSRGALDRTGELFF.

This chain links TRBV18 with TRBJ1-2; TRBD1 is a possible D gene (5 bases). This CDR3 has 12 amino acids. The germline gives CDR1 KGHSH, CDR2 LQKENI. Trimming pared 6 bases from V and 6 bases from J, leaving 11 bases between. CDR3: CASSLGRDGYTF. The DNA for the CDR3 is TGTGCCAGCTCCCTGGGCAGGGATGGCTACACCTTC.

The chain links TRBV5-1 to TRBJ1-2, with D tentatively TRBD1 (5 bases). Germline-derived CDR1 and CDR2 are SGHRS and YFSETQ. V gave up 3 bases and J gave up 6 bases, with 18 bases separating them. The CDR3 is made up of 15 amino acids. CDR3 DNA: TGCGCCAGCAGCTCCGGGGGGAATCTGGTTGATGGCTACACCTTC. This sequence encodes CASSSGGNLVDGYTF.

This chain links TRBV7-3 with TRBJ1-1; D is ambiguous. Trimming left V 5 bases short and J 1 base short, with 8 bases between. The length of the CDR3 is 13 residues. CDR1 is SGHTA and CDR2 is FQGTGA in the germline V gene. DNA for the CDR3: TGTGCCAGCAGCCCCCGGTCGAACACTGAAGCTTTCTTT. The encoded protein is CASSPRSNTEAFF.

For the CDR3, the DNA is TGCGCCAGCAGCTTATTACAGGGTAGGGAAGATACGCAGTATTTT. Residues: CASSLLQGREDTQYF. The J gene is TRBJ2-3, the V gene TRBV5-1, with D tentatively TRBD1 (6 bases). CDR3 size: 15 residues. Per germline, CDR1 SGHRS and CDR2 YFSETQ. The V and J ends lost 2 bases and 5 bases respectively, with 15 bases between them.

This clone is a singleton in its sample. V is TRBV5-1 and J is TRBJ2-1, with a possible D match to TRBD1 (6 bases). Looked up from germline, CDR1 is SGHRS and CDR2 is YFSETQ. V gave up 0 bases and J gave up 6 bases, with 7 bases separating them. The CDR3 consists of 13 residues. In DNA, the CDR3 is TGCGCCAGCAGCTTGGAGGGGGTCAATGAGCAGTTCTTC. Its translation: CASSLEGVNEQFF. Full variable domain (rest looked up from reference TRBV5-1 and TRBJ2-1): KAGVTQTPRYLIKTRGQQVTLSCSPISGHRSVSWYQQTPGQGLQFLFEYFSETQRNKGNFPGRFSGRQFSNSRSEMNVSTLELGDSALYLCASSLEGVNEQFFGPGTRLTVL.